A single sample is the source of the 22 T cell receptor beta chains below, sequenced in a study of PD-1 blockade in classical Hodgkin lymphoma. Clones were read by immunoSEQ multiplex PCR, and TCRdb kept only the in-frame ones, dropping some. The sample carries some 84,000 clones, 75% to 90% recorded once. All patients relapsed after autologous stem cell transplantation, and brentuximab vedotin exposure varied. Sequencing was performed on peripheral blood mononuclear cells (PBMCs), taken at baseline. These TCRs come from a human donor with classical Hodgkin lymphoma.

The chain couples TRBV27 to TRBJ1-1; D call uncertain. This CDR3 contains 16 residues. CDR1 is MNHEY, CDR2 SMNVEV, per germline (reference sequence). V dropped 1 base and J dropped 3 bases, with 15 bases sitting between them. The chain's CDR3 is CASSLLGKRQDTEAFF. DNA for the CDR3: TGTGCCAGCAGTTTATTGGGCAAAAGGCAGGACACTGAAGCTTTCTTT.

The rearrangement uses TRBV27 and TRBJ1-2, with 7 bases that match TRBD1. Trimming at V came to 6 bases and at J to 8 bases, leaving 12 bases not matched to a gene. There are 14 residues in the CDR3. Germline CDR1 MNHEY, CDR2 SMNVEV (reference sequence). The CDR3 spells CASRRSGTDRGYTF. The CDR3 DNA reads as TGTGCCAGCAGAAGAAGCGGGACAGACCGGGGCTACACCTTC.

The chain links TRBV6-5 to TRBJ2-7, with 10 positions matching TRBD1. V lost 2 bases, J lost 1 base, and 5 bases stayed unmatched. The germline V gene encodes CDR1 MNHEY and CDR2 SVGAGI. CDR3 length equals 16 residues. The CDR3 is CASSYSGQGGSYEQYF. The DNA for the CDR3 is TGTGCCAGCAGTTACAGCGGACAGGGGGGATCCTACGAGCAGTACTTC.

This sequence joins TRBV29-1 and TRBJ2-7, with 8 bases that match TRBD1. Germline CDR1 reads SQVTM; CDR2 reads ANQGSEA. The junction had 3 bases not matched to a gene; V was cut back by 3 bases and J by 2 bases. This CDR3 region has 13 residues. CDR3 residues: CSVDGQGTYEQYF. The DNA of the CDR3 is TGCAGCGTTGACGGACAGGGAACCTACGAGCAGTACTTC.

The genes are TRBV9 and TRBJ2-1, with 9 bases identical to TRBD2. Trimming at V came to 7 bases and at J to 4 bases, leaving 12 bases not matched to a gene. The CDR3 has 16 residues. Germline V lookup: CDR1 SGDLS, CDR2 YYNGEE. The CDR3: CASSPPGLAGYNEQFF. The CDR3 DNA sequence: TGTGCCAGCTCCCCTCCTGGGCTAGCGGGGTACAATGAGCAGTTCTTC. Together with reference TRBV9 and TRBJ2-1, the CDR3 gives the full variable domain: DSGVTQTPKHLITATGQRVTLRCSPRSGDLSVYWYQQSLDQGLQFLIQYYNGEERAKGNILERFSAQQFPDLHSELNLSSLELGDSALYFCASSPPGLAGYNEQFFGPGTRLTVL.

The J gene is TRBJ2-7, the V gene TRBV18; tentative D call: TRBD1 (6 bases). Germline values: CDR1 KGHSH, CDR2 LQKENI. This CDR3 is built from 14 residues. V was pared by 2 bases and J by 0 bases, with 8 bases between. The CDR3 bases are TGTGCCAGCTCACCAAGGACAGACTCCTACGAGCAGTACTTC. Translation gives CASSPRTDSYEQYF.

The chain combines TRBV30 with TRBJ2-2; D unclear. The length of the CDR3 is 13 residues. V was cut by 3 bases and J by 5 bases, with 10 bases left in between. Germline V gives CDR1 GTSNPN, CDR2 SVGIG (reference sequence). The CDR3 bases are TGTGCCTGGAGGGGTCTGGGAACCGGGGAGCTGTTTTTT. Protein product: CAWRGLGTGELFF.

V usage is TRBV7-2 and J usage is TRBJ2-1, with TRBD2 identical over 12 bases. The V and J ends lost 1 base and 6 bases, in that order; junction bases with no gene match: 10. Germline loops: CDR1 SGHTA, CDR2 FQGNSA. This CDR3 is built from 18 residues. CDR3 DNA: TGTGCCAGCAGCTTAGAGGCTAGCGGGAGGGCCGCGGGCAATGAGCAGTTCTTC. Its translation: CASSLEASGRAAGNEQFF.

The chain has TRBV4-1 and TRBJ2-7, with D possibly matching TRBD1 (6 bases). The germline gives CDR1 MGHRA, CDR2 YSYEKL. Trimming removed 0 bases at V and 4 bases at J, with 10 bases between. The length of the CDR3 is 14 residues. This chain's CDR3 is CASSQDGGRYEQYF. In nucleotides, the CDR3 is TGCGCCAGCAGCCAAGATGGGGGCAGGTACGAGCAGTACTTC.

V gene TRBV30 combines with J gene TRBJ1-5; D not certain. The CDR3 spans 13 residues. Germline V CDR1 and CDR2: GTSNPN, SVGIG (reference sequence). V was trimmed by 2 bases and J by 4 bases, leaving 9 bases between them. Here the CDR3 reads CAWSRNGNQPQHF. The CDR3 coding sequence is TGTGCCTGGAGTAGGAACGGTAATCAGCCCCAGCATTTT. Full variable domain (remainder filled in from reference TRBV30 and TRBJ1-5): SQTIHQWPATLVQPVGSPLSLECTVEGTSNPNLYWYRQAAGRGLQLLFYSVGIGQISSEVPQNLSASRPQDRQFILSSKKLLLSDSGFYLCAWSRNGNQPQHFGDGTRLSIL.

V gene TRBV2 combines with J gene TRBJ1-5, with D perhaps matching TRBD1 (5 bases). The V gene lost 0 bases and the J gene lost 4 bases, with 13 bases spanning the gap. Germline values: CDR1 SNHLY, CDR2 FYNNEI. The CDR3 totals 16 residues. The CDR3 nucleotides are TGTGCCAGCAGTGAAGCGGGCGGAGGGGCAAATCAGCCCCAGCATTTT. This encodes CASSEAGGGANQPQHF.

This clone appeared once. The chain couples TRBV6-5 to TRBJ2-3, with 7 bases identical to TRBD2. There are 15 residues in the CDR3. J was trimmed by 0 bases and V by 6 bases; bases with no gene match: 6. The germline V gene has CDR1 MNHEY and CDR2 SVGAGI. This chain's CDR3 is CASSRGLLSTDTQYF. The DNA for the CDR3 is TGTGCCAGCAGCCGGGGACTACTCAGCACAGATACGCAGTATTTT.

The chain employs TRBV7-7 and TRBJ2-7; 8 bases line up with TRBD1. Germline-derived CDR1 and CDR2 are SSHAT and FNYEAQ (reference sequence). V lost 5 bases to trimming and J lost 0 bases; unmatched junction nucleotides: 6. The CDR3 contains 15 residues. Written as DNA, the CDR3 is TGTGCCAGCAGCCGCGGACAGGGCTCCTCCTACGAGCAGTACTTC. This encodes CASSRGQGSSYEQYF.

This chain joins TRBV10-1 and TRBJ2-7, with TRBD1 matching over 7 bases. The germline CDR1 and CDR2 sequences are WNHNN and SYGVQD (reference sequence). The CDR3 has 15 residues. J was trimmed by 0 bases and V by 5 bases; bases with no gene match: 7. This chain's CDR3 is CASSSTGDPSYEQYF. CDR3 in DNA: TGCGCCAGCAGTTCCACAGGGGATCCCTCCTACGAGCAGTACTTC.

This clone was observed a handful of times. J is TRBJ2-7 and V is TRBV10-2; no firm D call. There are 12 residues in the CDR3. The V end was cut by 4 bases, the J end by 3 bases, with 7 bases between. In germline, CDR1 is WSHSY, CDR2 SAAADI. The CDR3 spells CASSALYYEQYF. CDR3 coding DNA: TGCGCCAGCAGTGCTTTGTACTACGAGCAGTACTTC.

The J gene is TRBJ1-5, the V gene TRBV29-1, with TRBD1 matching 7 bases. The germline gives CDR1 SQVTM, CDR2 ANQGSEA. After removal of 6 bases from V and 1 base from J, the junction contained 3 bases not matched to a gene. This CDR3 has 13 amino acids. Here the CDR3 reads CSVQGGSNQPQHF. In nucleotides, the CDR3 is TGCAGCGTCCAGGGGGGAAGCAATCAGCCCCAGCATTTT. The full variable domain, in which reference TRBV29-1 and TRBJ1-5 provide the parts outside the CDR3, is SAVISQKPSRDICQRGTSLTIQCQVDSQVTMMFWYRQQPGQSLTLIATANQGSEATYESGFVIDKFPISRPNLTFSTLTVSNMSPEDSSIYLCSVQGGSNQPQHFGDGTRLSIL.

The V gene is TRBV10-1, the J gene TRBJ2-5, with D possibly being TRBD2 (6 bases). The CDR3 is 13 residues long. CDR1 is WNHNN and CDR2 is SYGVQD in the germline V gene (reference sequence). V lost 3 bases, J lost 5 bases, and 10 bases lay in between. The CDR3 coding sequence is TGCGCCAGCAGTGACGGGGGACCCGAGACCCAGTACTTC. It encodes CASSDGGPETQYF.

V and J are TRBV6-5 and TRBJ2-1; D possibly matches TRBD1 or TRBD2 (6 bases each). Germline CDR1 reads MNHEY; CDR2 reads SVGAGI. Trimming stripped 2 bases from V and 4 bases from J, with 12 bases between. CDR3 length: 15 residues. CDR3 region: CASSYAGQPYNEQFF. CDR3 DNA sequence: TGTGCCAGCAGTTACGCGGGACAACCTTACAATGAGCAGTTCTTC.

The DNA of the CDR3 is TGTGCCAGCAGTTACGGAGTTAGCGGGCCCTACGAGCAGTACTTC. Its translation is CASSYGVSGPYEQYF. V and J are TRBV6-5 and TRBJ2-7; 7 positions agree with TRBD2. Per germline, CDR1 MNHEY and CDR2 SVGAGI. V was pared by 2 bases and J by 2 bases, with 6 bases of the junction left unmatched. The CDR3 loop spans 15 amino acids.

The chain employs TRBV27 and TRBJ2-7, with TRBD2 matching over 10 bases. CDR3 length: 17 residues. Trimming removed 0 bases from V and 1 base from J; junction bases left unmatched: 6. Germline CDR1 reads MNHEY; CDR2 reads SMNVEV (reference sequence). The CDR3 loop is CASSLSTSGDSSYEQYF. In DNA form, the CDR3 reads TGTGCCAGCAGTTTATCTACTAGCGGGGATTCGTCCTACGAGCAGTACTTC.

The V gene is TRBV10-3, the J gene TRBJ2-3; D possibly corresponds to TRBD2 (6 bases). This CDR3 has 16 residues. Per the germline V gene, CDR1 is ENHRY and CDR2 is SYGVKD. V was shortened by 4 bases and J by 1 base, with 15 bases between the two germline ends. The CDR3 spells CAISGSGGMGTDTQYF. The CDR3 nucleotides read TGTGCCATCAGTGGGTCCGGGGGAATGGGCACAGATACGCAGTATTTT.

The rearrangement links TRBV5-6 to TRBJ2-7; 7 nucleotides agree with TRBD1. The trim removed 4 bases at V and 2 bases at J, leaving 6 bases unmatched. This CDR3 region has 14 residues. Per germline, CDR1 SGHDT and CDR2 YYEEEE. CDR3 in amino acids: CASSMPGQTYEQYF. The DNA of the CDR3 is TGTGCCAGCAGCATGCCGGGACAGACCTACGAGCAGTACTTC.